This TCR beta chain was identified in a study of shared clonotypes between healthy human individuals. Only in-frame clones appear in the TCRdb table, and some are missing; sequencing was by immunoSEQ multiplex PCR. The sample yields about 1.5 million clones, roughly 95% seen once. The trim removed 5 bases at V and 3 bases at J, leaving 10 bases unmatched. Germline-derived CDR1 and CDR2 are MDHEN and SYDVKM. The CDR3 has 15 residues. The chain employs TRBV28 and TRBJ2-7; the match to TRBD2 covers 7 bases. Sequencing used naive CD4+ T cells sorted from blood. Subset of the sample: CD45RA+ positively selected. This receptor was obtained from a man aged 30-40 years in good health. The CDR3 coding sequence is TGTGCCAGCAGTCTACACGCGGGAGCCCTCTACGAGCAGTACTTC. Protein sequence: CASSLHAGALYEQYF.